This T cell receptor (beta chain) was found in a study of CD8+ T cells in alopecia areata. Study-level results: Across lesional scalp, and particularly alopecia totalis/universalis, clonality surpassed that of normal scalp. When scalp samples are sequenced, resident alphabeta T cells of normal skin are also captured.

CDR1 and CDR2 (germline): NSQYPW, LRSPGD (reference sequence). CDR3 length: 14 amino acids. This clone has more than one count but fewer than ten. Its target is not known. Gene and germline names: mouse. The CDR3 end falls 4 residues outside the read, so it is completed with the germline J gene. Sequencing relied on a cDNA template that was reverse transcribed from extracted RNA. Profiling relied on immunoSEQ multiplex PCR, and the TCRdb table lists in-frame clones only, not all of them. This sample has around 100,000 clones, each found more than once. This clonotype was obtained from a C3H/HeJ mouse with alopecia areata. MHC haplotype: H2-k. The rearrangement links TRBV1 to TRBJ2-1; the match to TRBD2 covers 8 bases. Sequenced: lesional skin. The CDR3 reads CTCSESRDWAEQFF. The sequenced CDR3 bases are TGCACCTGCAGTGAGTCCCGGGACTGGGCT.